This passage covers 30 T cell receptor beta chains from one sample sequenced in a study of regulatory T cells in long-lasting Graves disease. Noted time point: persistent/refractory GD, antithyroid drugs over 5 years with positive TRAb. PBMC-extracted RNA yielded the TCR library. CDR3 regions were amplified by Arm-PCR using iRepertoire HTBI primers to build TCR beta libraries. From the multiplex PCR reads, TCRdb called clonotypes with MiXCR, one entry per CDR3 protein. This sample has about 470,000 distinct CDR3 sequences, with roughly 20% found just once. Sequencing was performed on peripheral blood mononuclear cells (PBMCs), taken when the disease was refractory, from a patient treated with antithyroid drugs. All receptors derive from a female donor with Graves disease.

This clonotype was detected only a few times. The V gene is TRBV12-3 or TRBV12-4, the J gene TRBJ2-5; 7 positions agree with TRBD1. The junction had 11 bases not matched to a gene; V was cut back by 5 bases and J by 5 bases. The CDR3 is 15 amino acids. CDR3 residues: CASSPSLMDRETQYF. The CDR3 DNA sequence: TGTGCCAGCAGTCCTAGCTTAATGGACAGGGAGACCCAGTACTTC.

This clonotype was observed many times. The V call is TRBV7-2, the J call TRBJ2-2; 9 bases fit TRBD2. Germline loops: CDR1 SGHTA, CDR2 FQGNSA. The CDR3 totals 18 residues. J was trimmed by 3 bases and V by 3 bases; bases with no gene match: 11. The CDR3 spells CASSFRLAVSTYTGELFF. CDR3 nucleotides: TGTGCCAGCAGCTTCAGACTAGCGGTGAGCACGTACACCGGGGAGCTGTTTTTT.

This clonotype was observed at least ten times. V usage is TRBV12-3 or TRBV12-4 and J usage is TRBJ2-7, with D possibly TRBD1 on 5 matching bases. The germline V and J ends were trimmed by 2 bases and 1 base, with 12 bases remaining between them. This CDR3 spans 15 amino acids. This CDR3 reads CASSLFSRQSYEQYF. CDR3 DNA: TGTGCCAGCAGTTTATTCTCGCGACAGTCCTACGAGCAGTACTTC.

The chain uses TRBV5-4 and TRBJ2-5, with 10 nucleotides matching TRBD2. The CDR3 is 15 residues long. V trimming: 0 bases; J trimming: 5 bases; junction bases outside the gene matches: 4. Germline assignment: CDR1 SGHNT and CDR2 YYREEE (reference sequence). This chain's CDR3 is CASSLGTSGGETQYF. The CDR3 DNA sequence: TGTGCCAGCAGCTTGGGGACTAGCGGCGGGGAGACCCAGTACTTC.

Turning to this clonotype: This may arise from a read error, as a much more abundant clone is one base away. In DNA form, the CDR3 reads TGTGCCAGCAGCAGCAGCGGGGGCCTCTACGAGCAGTGCTTC. Its protein product is CASSSSGGLYEQCF. The V and J genes are TRBV6-1 and TRBJ2-7; 8 nucleotides agree with TRBD2. This CDR3 region has 14 residues. The germline V gene encodes CDR1 MNHNS and CDR2 SASEGT.

This clonotype appeared once. The V call is TRBV28, the J call TRBJ2-1; D is undetermined. The CDR3 contains 15 residues. The germline V gene encodes CDR1 MDHEN and CDR2 SYDVKM. Trimming left V 4 bases short and J 4 bases short, with 14 bases between. The CDR3: CASSSPGVGYNEQFF. The DNA for the CDR3 is TGTGCCAGCAGTTCGCCCGGAGTGGGTTACAATGAGCAGTTCTTC.

This chain connects TRBV7-2 to TRBJ2-1; a possible D gene is TRBD1 (6 bases). V gave up 1 base and J gave up 8 bases, with 12 bases separating them. The CDR3 consists of 14 residues. Per germline, CDR1 SGHTA and CDR2 FQGNSA. CDR3 region: CASSLDFRGDEQFF. In nucleotides, the CDR3 is TGTGCCAGCAGCTTAGATTTCAGGGGCGATGAGCAGTTCTTC.

This clonotype was recorded at least ten times. This chain connects TRBV10-3 to TRBJ2-7, with D possibly being TRBD1 or TRBD2 (5 bases each). Between the trimmed V and J ends, which lost 4 bases and 1 base, there was a span of 11 bases. The germline CDR1 and CDR2 sequences are ENHRY and SYGVKD. The CDR3 runs to 14 residues. CDR3 coding DNA: TGTGCCATCAGTGTACGGGACGGTTCCTACGAGCAGTACTTC. Protein sequence: CAISVRDGSYEQYF.

This clonotype was counted at least ten times. This chain joins TRBV28 and TRBJ1-2, with a tentative D call TRBD1 (5 bases). Trimming stripped 5 bases from V and 4 bases from J, with 17 bases between. The length of the CDR3 is 15 residues. CDR1 is MDHEN and CDR2 is SYDVKM in the germline V gene. CDR3 in DNA: TGTGCCAGCAGTCTACTTAGGGCAGGGCGCTATGGCTACACCTTC. Protein: CASSLLRAGRYGYTF.

The V call is TRBV2, the J call TRBJ2-7, with TRBD1 matching over 10 bases. The CDR3 consists of 14 residues. After removal of 6 bases from V and 6 bases from J, the junction contained 8 bases not matched to a gene. The germline gives CDR1 SNHLY, CDR2 FYNNEI. The CDR3 sequence: CASSRDRGPPEQYF. CDR3 DNA: TGTGCCAGCAGCCGGGACAGGGGCCCTCCCGAGCAGTACTTC.

The J gene is TRBJ2-2, the V gene TRBV9; D call uncertain. The CDR3 is 14 amino acids. V was trimmed by 0 bases and J by 4 bases, leaving 7 bases between them. The germline V gene encodes CDR1 SGDLS and CDR2 YYNGEE. The CDR3 bases are TGTGCCAGCAGCGTAGAGGGCACCACCGGGGAGCTGTTTTTT. Its translation is CASSVEGTTGELFF. The variable domain in full, with the rest retrieved from reference TRBV9 and TRBJ2-2, is DSGVTQTPKHLITATGQRVTLRCSPRSGDLSVYWYQQSLDQGLQFLIQYYNGEERAKGNILERFSAQQFPDLHSELNLSSLELGDSALYFCASSVEGTTGELFFGEGSRLTVL.

The chain recombines TRBV28 with TRBJ2-1; D is uncertain. The CDR3 loop spans 15 amino acids. Germline-derived CDR1 and CDR2 are MDHEN and SYDVKM. Trimming removed 6 bases from V and 5 bases from J, with 17 bases in between. CDR3 sequence reads: CASRPGPPRNNEQFF. Here the CDR3 DNA reads TGTGCCAGCAGGCCTGGACCCCCCCGGAACAATGAGCAGTTCTTC.

The sample holds many counts of this clonotype. The V gene is TRBV28, the J gene TRBJ2-7, with a tentative D call TRBD1 (6 bases). Trimming removed 7 bases from V and 5 bases from J, with 9 bases in between. The CDR3 sequence is 11 residues long. Per the germline V gene, CDR1 is MDHEN and CDR2 is SYDVKM. In DNA, the CDR3 is TGTGCCAGCAAGGGGGTTCACGAGCAGTACTTC. It specifies CASKGVHEQYF.

Points on this clonotype: A clone one base away is much larger, so this may be a read error. The chain links TRBV28 to TRBJ1-5, with 9 bases identical to TRBD1. CDR3 length: 15 residues. In germline, CDR1 is MDHEN, CDR2 SYDVKM. The CDR3 here is CVSNSGQGLVQPQHF. For the CDR3, the DNA is TGTGTCAGCAACTCGGGACAGGGATTAGTTCAGCCCCAGCATTTT.

About this clonotype itself: This may be a read error: a much more frequent sequence differs by one nucleotide. The chain's CDR3 is CASKWTGEAYGQYF. As DNA, the CDR3 is TGTGCCAGCAAATGGACAGGCGAAGCCTACGGGCAGTACTTC. The V call is TRBV6-4, the J call TRBJ2-7; 7 bases are shared with TRBD1. Germline V gene lookup returns CDR1 MRHNA and CDR2 SNTAGT. The CDR3 runs 14 residues.

The rearrangement links TRBV6-2 or TRBV6-3 to TRBJ2-1; D gene unclear. Germline CDR1 reads MNHEY; CDR2 reads SVGEGT. Trimming took 6 bases from V and 7 from J, leaving 13 bases between them. The CDR3 runs 13 residues. The CDR3 DNA sequence: TGTGCCAGCAGCGCCCCATGGGCGAATGAGCAGTTCTTC. Translation: CASSAPWANEQFF.

With respect to this clonotype: A much larger clone lies one base from this, so it may be a read error. The missing conserved phenylalanine or tryptophan at the end of this CDR3 makes a read error likely. The genes are TRBV7-9 and TRBJ2-7; a weak D match, TRBD2 (6 bases). Germline loops: CDR1 SEHNR, CDR2 FQNEAQ (reference sequence). The CDR3 loop spans 13 amino acids. Trimming stripped 2 bases from V and 6 bases from J, with 11 bases between. In DNA, the CDR3 is TGTGCCAGCAGCTTATTCGGGAGTGGCGAGCAGTACCTC. It is translated as CASSLFGSGEQYL.

The V call is TRBV27, the J call TRBJ2-7; 8 bases are shared with TRBD2. V shed 3 bases and J 1 base; nucleotides not matched to a gene: 11. Germline V gene sequence: CDR1 MNHEY, CDR2 SMNVEV (reference sequence). The CDR3 length is 17 residues. CDR3 loop: CASSLYAGGPESYEQYF. CDR3 DNA sequence: TGTGCCAGCAGTTTGTATGCGGGAGGTCCTGAGTCCTACGAGCAGTACTTC.

This clonotype has at least ten counts. V usage is TRBV28 and J usage is TRBJ1-1; D is unclear. Germline V lookup: CDR1 MDHEN, CDR2 SYDVKM. Between the trimmed V and J ends, which lost 7 bases and 1 base, there was a span of 22 bases. This CDR3 contains 17 residues. DNA for the CDR3: TGTGCCAGCAAGAATACCTTGTTGGGCAGACAGAACACTGAAGCTTTCTTT. Translating it yields CASKNTLLGRQNTEAFF.

This clonotype has at least ten counts. The V call is TRBV5-1, the J call TRBJ2-7; D possibly matches TRBD1 or TRBD2 (7 bases each). The V gene's germline CDR1 is SGHRS and CDR2 YFSETQ. V dropped 4 bases and J dropped 5 bases, with 22 bases sitting between them. The CDR3 is 16 amino acids. The CDR3 coding sequence is TGCGCCAGCAGCGTGGGAGGGGGCTTCCTTCAGCACGAGCAGTACTTC. Protein: CASSVGGGFLQHEQYF.

This clonotype was detected many times. The rearrangement uses TRBV7-8 and TRBJ1-1, with D perhaps matching TRBD1 (6 bases). V lost 2 bases to trimming and J lost 1 base, with 11 bases between them. Germline V gene data show CDR1 as SGHVS and CDR2 as FQNEAQ. CDR3 length: 15 amino acids. Written as DNA, the CDR3 is TGTGCCAGCAGCTTATTCGGCAGGGGGAACACTGAAGCTTTCTTT. Translated: CASSLFGRGNTEAFF.

The rearrangement uses TRBV6-1 and TRBJ2-3, with 9 bases lining up with TRBD1. The CDR3 runs to 14 residues. The ends lost 5 bases at V and 5 bases at J; junction bases unmatched: 5. The germline V gene has CDR1 MNHNS and CDR2 SASEGT. The CDR3 loop is CASSRDREGDTQYF. The CDR3 nucleotides are TGTGCCAGCAGTCGGGACAGGGAAGGAGATACGCAGTATTTT.

This clonotype was seen at least ten times. The rearrangement uses TRBV28 and TRBJ1-4, with 10 bases fitting TRBD1. Germline values: CDR1 MDHEN, CDR2 SYDVKM. The length of the CDR3 is 17 residues. After removal of 3 bases from V and 7 bases from J, the junction contained 11 bases not matched to a gene. CDR3 protein: CASSFRDRGILGEKLFF. The CDR3 DNA is TGTGCCAGCAGTTTCCGGGACAGGGGTATATTGGGTGAAAAACTGTTTTTT. The full variable domain, its missing parts supplied by reference TRBV28 and TRBJ1-4, is DVKVTQSSRYLVKRTGEKVFLECVQDMDHENMFWYRQDPGLGLRLIYFSYDVKMKEKGDIPEGYSVSREKKERFSLILESASTNQTSMYLCASSFRDRGILGEKLFFGSGTQLSVL.

The rearrangement links TRBV7-2 to TRBJ2-5; 12 bases line up with TRBD2. The trim removed 2 bases at V and 2 bases at J, leaving 6 bases unmatched. Germline V CDR1 and CDR2: SGHTA, FQGNSA. The CDR3 loop spans 17 amino acids. The CDR3 nucleotides are TGTGCCAGCAGCTTATATGGACTAGCGGGGAATCAAGAGACCCAGTACTTC. It translates to CASSLYGLAGNQETQYF.

The chain joins TRBV19 to TRBJ2-7; 9 bases align to TRBD1. Germline lookup yields CDR1 LNHDA and CDR2 SQIVND (reference sequence). Trimming took 4 bases from V and 1 from J; bases not matched to a gene: 2. The CDR3 is made up of 14 amino acids. CDR3 sequence (DNA): TGTGCCAGTAGTAGGACAGGGGAGTCCTACGAGCAGTACTTC. This translates into CASSRTGESYEQYF.

V gene TRBV20-1 combines with J gene TRBJ2-7; D unresolved. Germline V gives CDR1 DFQATT, CDR2 SNEGSKA (reference sequence). V shed 5 bases and J shed 6 bases, with 8 bases lying between them. This CDR3 comprises 10 residues. The CDR3 here is CSAAFGEQYF. The DNA of the CDR3 is TGCAGTGCTGCGTTTGGCGAGCAGTACTTC.

This clonotype was observed at least ten times. The chain carries TRBV12-3 or TRBV12-4 and TRBJ2-7; no clear D. The CDR3 spans 14 residues. V was cut by 3 bases and J by 3 bases, with 12 bases left in between. This CDR3 reads CASSLGRRGYEQYF. The DNA for the CDR3 is TGTGCCAGCAGTTTGGGTCGACGAGGCTACGAGCAGTACTTC.

This clonotype was counted ten times or more. This chain links TRBV12-3 or TRBV12-4 with TRBJ1-3, with 10 positions matching TRBD1. The CDR3 runs to 15 residues. Trimming cost V 3 bases and J 3 bases; bases outside gene matches: 2. DNA for the CDR3: TGTGCCAGCAGTTTTGGGACAGGGGATGGAAACACCATATATTTT. Protein product: CASSFGTGDGNTIYF.

The gene calls are TRBV5-6 and TRBJ1-4; maybe TRBD1 (5 bases). The germline gives CDR1 SGHDT, CDR2 YYEEEE. Trimming left V 6 bases short and J 9 bases short, with 18 bases between. The CDR3 is 14 amino acids. CDR3 sequence reads: CASTWRGPEKKLFF. DNA for the CDR3: TGTGCCAGCACCTGGAGGGGTCCTGAGAAAAAACTGTTTTTT.

This clonotype was observed at least ten times. The chain has TRBV11-1 and TRBJ2-7; 7 nucleotides match TRBD1. The CDR3 loop spans 15 amino acids. CDR1 SGHAT and CDR2 FQDESV come from the germline V gene (reference sequence). Unmatched junction bases numbered 9, after V lost 5 bases and J lost 2 bases. The CDR3 sequence: CASSPKQGPTYEQYF. The CDR3 nucleotides are TGTGCCAGCAGCCCCAAACAGGGGCCCACCTACGAGCAGTACTTC.